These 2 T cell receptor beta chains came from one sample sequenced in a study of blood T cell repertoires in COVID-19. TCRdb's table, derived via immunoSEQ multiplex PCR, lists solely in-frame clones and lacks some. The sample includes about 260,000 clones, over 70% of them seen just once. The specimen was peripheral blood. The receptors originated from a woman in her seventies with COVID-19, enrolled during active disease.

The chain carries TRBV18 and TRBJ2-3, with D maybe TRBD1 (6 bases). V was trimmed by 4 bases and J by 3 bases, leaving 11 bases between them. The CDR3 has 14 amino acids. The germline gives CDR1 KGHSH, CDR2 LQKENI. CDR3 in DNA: TGTGCCAGCTCACTGCTACAGGGTACAGATACGCAGTATTTT. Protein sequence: CASSLLQGTDTQYF.

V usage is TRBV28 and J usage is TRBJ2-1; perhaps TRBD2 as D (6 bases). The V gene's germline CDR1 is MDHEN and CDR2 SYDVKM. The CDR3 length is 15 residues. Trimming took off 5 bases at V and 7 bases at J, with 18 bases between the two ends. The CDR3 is CASSPSGSFKNEQFF. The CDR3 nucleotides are TGTGCCAGCAGTCCTTCCGGGAGCTTCAAAAATGAGCAGTTCTTC.